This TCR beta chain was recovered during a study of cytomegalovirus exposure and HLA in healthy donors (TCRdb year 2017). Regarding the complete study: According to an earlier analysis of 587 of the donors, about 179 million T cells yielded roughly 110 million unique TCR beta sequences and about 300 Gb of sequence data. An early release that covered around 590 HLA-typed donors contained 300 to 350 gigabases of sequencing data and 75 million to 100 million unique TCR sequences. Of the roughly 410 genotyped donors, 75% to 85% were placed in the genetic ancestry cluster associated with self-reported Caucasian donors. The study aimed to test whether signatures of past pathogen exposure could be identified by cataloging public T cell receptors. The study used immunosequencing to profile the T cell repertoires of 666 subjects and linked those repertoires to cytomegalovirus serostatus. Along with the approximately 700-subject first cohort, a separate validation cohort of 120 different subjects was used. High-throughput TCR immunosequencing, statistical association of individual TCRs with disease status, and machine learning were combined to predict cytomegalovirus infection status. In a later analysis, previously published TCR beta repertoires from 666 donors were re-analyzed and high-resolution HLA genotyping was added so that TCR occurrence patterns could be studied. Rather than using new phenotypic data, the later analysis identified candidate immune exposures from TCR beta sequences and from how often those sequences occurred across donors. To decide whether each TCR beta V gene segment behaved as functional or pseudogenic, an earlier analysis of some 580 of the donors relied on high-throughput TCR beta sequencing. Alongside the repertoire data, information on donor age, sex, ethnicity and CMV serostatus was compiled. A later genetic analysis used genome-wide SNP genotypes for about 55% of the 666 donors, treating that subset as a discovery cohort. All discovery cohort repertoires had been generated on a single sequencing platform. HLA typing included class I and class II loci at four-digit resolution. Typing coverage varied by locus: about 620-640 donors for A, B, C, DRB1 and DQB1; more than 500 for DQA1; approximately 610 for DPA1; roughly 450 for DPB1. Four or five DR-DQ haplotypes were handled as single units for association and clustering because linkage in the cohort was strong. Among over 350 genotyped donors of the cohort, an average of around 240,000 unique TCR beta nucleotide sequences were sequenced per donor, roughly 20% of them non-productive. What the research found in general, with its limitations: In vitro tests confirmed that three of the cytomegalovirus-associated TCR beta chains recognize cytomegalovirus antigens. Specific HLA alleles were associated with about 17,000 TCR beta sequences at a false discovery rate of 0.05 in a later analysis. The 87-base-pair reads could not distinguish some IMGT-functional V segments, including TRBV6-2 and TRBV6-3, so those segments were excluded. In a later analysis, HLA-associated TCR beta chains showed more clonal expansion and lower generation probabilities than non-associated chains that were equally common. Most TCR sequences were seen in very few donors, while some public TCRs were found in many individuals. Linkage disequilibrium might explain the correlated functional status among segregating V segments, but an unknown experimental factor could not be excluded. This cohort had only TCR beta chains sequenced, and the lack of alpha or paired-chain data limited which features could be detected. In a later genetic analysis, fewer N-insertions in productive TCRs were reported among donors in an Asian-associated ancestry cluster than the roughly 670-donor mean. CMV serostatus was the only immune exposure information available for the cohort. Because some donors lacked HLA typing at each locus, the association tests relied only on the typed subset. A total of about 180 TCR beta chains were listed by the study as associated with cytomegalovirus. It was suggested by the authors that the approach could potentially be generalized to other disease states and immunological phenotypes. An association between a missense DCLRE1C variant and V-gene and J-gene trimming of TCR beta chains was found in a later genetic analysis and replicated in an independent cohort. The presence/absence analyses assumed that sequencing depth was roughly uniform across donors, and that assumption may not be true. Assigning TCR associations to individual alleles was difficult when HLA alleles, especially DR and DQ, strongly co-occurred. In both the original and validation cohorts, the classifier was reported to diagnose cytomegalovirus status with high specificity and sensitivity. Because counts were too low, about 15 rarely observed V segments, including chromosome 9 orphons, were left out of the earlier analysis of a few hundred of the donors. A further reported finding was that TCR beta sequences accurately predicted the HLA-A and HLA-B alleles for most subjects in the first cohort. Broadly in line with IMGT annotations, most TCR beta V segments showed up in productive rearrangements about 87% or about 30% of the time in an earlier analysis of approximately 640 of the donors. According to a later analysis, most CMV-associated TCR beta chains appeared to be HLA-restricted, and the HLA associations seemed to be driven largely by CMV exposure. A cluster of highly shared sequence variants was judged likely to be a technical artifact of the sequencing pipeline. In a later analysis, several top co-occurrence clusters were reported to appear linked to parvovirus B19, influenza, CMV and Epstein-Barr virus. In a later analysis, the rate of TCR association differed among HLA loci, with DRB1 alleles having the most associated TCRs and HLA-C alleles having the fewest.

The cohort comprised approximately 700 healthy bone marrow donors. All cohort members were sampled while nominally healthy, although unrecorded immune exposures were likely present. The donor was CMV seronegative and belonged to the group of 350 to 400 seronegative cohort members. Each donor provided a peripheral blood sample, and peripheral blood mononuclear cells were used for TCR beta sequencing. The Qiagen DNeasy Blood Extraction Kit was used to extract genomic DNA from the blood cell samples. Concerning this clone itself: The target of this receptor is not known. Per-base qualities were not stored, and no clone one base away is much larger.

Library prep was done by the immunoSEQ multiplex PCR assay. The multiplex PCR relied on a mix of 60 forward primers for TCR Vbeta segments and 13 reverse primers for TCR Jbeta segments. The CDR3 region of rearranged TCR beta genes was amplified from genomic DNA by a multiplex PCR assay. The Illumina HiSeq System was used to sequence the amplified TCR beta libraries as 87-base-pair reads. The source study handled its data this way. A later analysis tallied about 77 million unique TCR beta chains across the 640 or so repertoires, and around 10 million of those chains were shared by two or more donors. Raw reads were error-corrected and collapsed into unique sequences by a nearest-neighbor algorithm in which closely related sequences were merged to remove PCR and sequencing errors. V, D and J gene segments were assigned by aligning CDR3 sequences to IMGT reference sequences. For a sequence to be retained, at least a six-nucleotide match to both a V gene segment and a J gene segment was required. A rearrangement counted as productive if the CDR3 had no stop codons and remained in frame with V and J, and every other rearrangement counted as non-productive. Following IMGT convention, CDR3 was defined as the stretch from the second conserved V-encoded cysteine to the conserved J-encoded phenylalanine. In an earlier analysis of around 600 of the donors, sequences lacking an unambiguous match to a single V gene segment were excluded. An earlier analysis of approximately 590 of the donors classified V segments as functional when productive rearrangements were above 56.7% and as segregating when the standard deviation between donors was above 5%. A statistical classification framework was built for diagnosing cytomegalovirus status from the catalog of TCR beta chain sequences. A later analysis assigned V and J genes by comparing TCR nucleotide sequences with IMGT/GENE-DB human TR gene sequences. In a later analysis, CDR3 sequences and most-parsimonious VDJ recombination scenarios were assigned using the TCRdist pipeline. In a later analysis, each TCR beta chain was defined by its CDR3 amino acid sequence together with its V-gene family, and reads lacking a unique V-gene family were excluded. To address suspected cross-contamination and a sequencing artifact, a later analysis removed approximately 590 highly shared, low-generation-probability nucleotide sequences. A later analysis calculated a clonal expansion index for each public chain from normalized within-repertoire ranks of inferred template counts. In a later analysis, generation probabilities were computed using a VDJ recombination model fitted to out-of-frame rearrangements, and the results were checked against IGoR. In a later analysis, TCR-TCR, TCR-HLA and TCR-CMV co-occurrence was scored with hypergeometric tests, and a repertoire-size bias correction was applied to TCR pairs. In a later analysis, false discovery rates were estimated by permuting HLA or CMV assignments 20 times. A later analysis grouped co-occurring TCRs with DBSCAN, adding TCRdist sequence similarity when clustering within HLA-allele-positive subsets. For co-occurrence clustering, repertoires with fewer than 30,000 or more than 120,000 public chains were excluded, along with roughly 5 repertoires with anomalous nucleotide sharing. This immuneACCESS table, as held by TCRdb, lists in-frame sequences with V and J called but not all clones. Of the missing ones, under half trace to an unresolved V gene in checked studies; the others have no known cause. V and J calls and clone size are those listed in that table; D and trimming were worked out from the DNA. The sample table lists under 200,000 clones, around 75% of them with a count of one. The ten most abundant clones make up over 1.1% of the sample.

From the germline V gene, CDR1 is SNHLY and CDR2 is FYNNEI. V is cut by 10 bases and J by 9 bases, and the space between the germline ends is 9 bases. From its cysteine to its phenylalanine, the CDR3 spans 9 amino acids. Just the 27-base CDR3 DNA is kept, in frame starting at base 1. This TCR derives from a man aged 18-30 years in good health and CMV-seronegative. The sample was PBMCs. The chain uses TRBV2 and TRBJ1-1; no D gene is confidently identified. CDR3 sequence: CATRHKAFF. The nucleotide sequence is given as TGTGCCACGAGACACAAAGCTTTCTTT.